The clone carrying this TCR beta chain was seen many times. Germline V gene data show CDR1 as SGHTA and CDR2 as FQGNSA. The length of the CDR3 is 16 residues. V lost 4 bases to trimming and J lost 1 base; unmatched junction nucleotides: 8. Semi-nested PCR with Nested Universal Primer A followed constant-region reverse priming of full-length variable regions. TCRdb recomputed calls from the 5' RACE reads with MiXCR, one row per CDR3 protein. Seen here are 40,000 to 65,000 distinct CDR3 sequences, approximately 25% observed once, and the top ten hold 3.2%. The chain uses TRBV7-2 and TRBJ1-2; 8 nucleotides align to TRBD1. This sequence originates from a female donor with breast cancer. Sequencing input: tumor-infiltrating naive CD4+ T cells sorted from the breast tumor. Regarding subset: naive CD4+ T cells, CD4+CD45RA+CD25-. Here the CDR3 reads CASSSRGRGLNYGYTF. The CDR3 DNA is TGTGCCAGCAGCTCCCGTGGCAGGGGGCTTAACTATGGCTACACCTTC.